The source of this T cell receptor (beta chain) is a study of regulatory T cells in long-lasting Graves disease. The TCR beta library used iRepertoire HTBI primers with Arm-PCR amplification of CDR3. From the multiplex PCR reads, TCRdb called clonotypes with MiXCR, one entry per CDR3 protein. This sample has hundreds of thousands of distinct CDR3 sequences, with about 15% found just once. Germline assignment: CDR1 SGHRS and CDR2 YFSETQ. The CDR3 consists of 16 residues. V dropped 3 bases and J dropped 2; count of bases not matched to a gene: 6. Described time point: newly diagnosed GD, antithyroid drugs for less than 3 months. Construction of the TCR library relied on RNA isolated from PBMCs. The data were also submitted as part of a second study, on T cells in Graves' hyperthyroidism and ophthalmopathy.

The TCR originated in a young woman with Graves disease. The sample here was peripheral blood mononuclear cells (PBMCs), taken at new diagnosis, from a patient treated with antithyroid drugs. This chain connects TRBV5-1 to TRBJ1-1; 11 bases are shared with TRBD1. CDR3 residues: CASSWTGGAGNTEAFF. In DNA, the CDR3 is TGCGCCAGCAGCTGGACAGGGGGCGCGGGTAACACTGAAGCTTTCTTT. The full variable domain, its missing parts supplied by reference TRBV5-1 and TRBJ1-1, is KAGVTQTPRYLIKTRGQQVTLSCSPISGHRSVSWYQQTPGQGLQFLFEYFSETQRNKGNFPGRFSGRQFSNSRSEMNVSTLELGDSALYLCASSWTGGAGNTEAFFGQGTRLTVV.